The present T cell receptor beta chain was sequenced within a study of T cells after yellow fever vaccination. Study details: Fractions low in cell number were prepared with SMART-Seq v4 Ultra Low Input. Study observations and caveats: Highly abundant clonotypes carried over from the bulk population could end up in FACS-sorted repertoires as contaminants. The booster response re-showed most primary clones: approximately 97% CD4, approximately 86% CD8.

TCRdb independently ran MiXCR on the 5' RACE reads; one entry per CDR3 protein. Altogether about 260,000 distinct CDR3 sequences are present, roughly 13% being singletons, with the ten largest covering roughly 0.5%. This clonotype has more than one count but fewer than ten. Its specificity is not known. With 7 bases removed from V and 8 bases from J, the gap between germline ends came to 17 bases. The length of the CDR3 is 13 residues. The source of this sequence is a young man who received the YFV17D yellow fever vaccine. The chain uses TRBV12-3 or TRBV12-4 and TRBJ1-2, with D possibly being TRBD1 (5 bases). Sequencing used CD4+ T cells sorted from PBMCs, obtained 45 days after the yellow fever booster vaccination. The CDR3 DNA reads as TGTGCCAGCAAGCCGGGGGAGGATTTAGGCTACACCTTC. This encodes CASKPGEDLGYTF.